The rows below give T cell receptor beta chains drawn from one sample of a study of cytomegalovirus exposure and HLA in healthy donors. Some clones are missing from TCRdb's copy, which holds only in-frame ones; the method was immunoSEQ multiplex PCR. In the table there are 120,000 or so clones, roughly 90% of which are singletons. Sequencing used PBMCs. These receptors were collected from a woman aged 18-29 years in good health and CMV-seronegative. The CDR3 runs from the conserved cysteine through the conserved F or W. Clone size is shown for a subset of rows, as once, few, many or a class of expanded clone.

V: TRBV28
size: once
J: TRBJ2-1
length: 15
CDR3: CASSFLAGGNNEQFF

V: TRBV28
size: once
J: TRBJ2-7
length: 16
CDR3: CASSPLGQSPGDEQYF

V: TRBV6-6
size: -
J: TRBJ2-2
length: 14
CDR3: CASSSRGGPGELFF

V: TRBV9
size: -
J: TRBJ2-7
length: 16
CDR3: CASSVGGGVGVLQQYF

V: TRBV7-9
size: -
J: TRBJ2-2
length: 13
CDR3: CASSPTNTGELFF

V: TRBV4-1
size: -
J: TRBJ1-2
length: 17
CDR3: CASSQDLPQGWNYGYTF

V: TRBV11-2
size: -
J: TRBJ2-1
length: 14
CDR3: CASSSEDYYNEQFF

V: TRBV7-9
size: -
J: TRBJ1-1
length: 12
CDR3: CASSGTRAEAFF

V: TRBV11-2
size: -
J: TRBJ2-5
length: 15
CDR3: CASSLGPSNQETQYF

V: TRBV11-3
size: -
J: TRBJ2-2
length: 15
CDR3: CASSTSGGNTGELFF

V: TRBV4-1
size: once
J: TRBJ2-2
length: 17
CDR3: CASSQVSAGINTGELFF

V: TRBV9
size: -
J: TRBJ2-1
length: 15
CDR3: CASSLDSGSYNEQFF

V: TRBV28
size: -
J: TRBJ1-5
length: 15
CDR3: CASSLGGWDNQPQHF

V: TRBV7-9
size: -
J: TRBJ2-3
length: 14
CDR3: CASRLGRLTDTQYF

V: TRBV9
size: -
J: TRBJ2-7
length: 14
CDR3: CASSVATGTYEQYF

V: TRBV2
size: -
J: TRBJ1-5
length: 16
CDR3: CASRGDRGNSNQPQHF

V: TRBV18
size: -
J: TRBJ2-1
length: 15
CDR3: CASSPWTGKGNEQFF

V: TRBV27
size: -
J: TRBJ1-3
length: 15
CDR3: CASSFRESSGNTIYF

V: TRBV7-8
size: -
J: TRBJ2-3
length: 17
CDR3: CASSLYGQGISTDTQYF

V: TRBV25-1
size: -
J: TRBJ2-7
length: 12
CDR3: CASGGGMREQYF

V: TRBV11-3
size: -
J: TRBJ2-7
length: 16
CDR3: CASSLPSTSGNLEQYF

V: TRBV6-1
size: -
J: TRBJ1-5
length: 12
CDR3: CASCQGNQPQHF

V: TRBV9
size: once
J: TRBJ2-4
length: 16
CDR3: CASSVRAGVTKNIQYF

V: TRBV7-2
size: -
J: TRBJ1-2
length: 15
CDR3: CASSLALSGYYGYTF

V: TRBV9
size: -
J: TRBJ2-3
length: 17
CDR3: CASSVALAGGYTDTQYF

V: TRBV2
size: -
J: TRBJ1-1
length: 14
CDR3: CASSIQTGSTEAFF

V: TRBV5-1
size: -
J: TRBJ2-4
length: 15
CDR3: CASSLAAGGRNIQYF

V: TRBV12-5
size: few
J: TRBJ2-7
length: 12
CDR3: CASGETVYEQYF

V: TRBV6-1
size: -
J: TRBJ2-1
length: 15
CDR3: CASSTGGGSYNEQFF

V: TRBV5-1
size: -
J: TRBJ2-7
length: 15
CDR3: CASSFGGQENYEQYF

V: TRBV21-1
size: -
J: TRBJ1-4
length: 17
CDR3: CASSHHPPRQRPEKLFF

V: TRBV5-1
size: -
J: TRBJ2-5
length: 17
CDR3: CASSLVGSGVRQETQYF

V: TRBV30
size: -
J: TRBJ1-5
length: 13
CDR3: CAWSGRVDQPQHF

V: TRBV20-1
size: few
J: TRBJ2-7
length: 11
CDR3: CSASNMYEQYF

V: TRBV28
size: -
J: TRBJ2-1
length: 16
CDR3: CASSETGTSPYNEQFF

V: TRBV30
size: -
J: TRBJ2-4
length: 17
CDR3: CAWSVVGRNLAKNIQYF

V: TRBV5-5
size: -
J: TRBJ1-5
length: 15
CDR3: CASSLGTGSNQPQHF

V: TRBV6-5
size: -
J: TRBJ1-1
length: 14
CDR3: CASSYSGSLTEAFF

V: TRBV5-4
size: -
J: TRBJ2-3
length: 15
CDR3: CASSLVQGASNTQYF

V: TRBV5-1
size: -
J: TRBJ2-2
length: 15
CDR3: CASSLDSTPTGELFF

V: TRBV2
size: -
J: TRBJ2-5
length: 14
CDR3: CASSWTSGPKTQYF